This T cell receptor (beta chain) appears in the sequencing data of a study of T-cell memory formation after mild COVID-19. Whole-study context: TCR clusters showed largely donor specificity.

Notes on this clonotype: Antigen unknown.

The length of the CDR3 is 17 residues. Germline loops: CDR1 MNHNY, CDR2 SVGAGI (reference sequence). The V gene lost 5 bases and the J gene lost 4 bases, with 22 bases spanning the gap. Whole-study findings and limits: Among clones contracting day 15 to 85, CD4/CD8 was balanced, whereas later expanders leaned CD4+. A subset of responding clones appeared in pre-infection memory, suggesting cross-reactive memory joined.

It was 5'RACE with constant-segment primers that produced the TCR alpha and TCR beta cDNA libraries, which carried sample barcodes and UMIs. One entry per CDR3 protein results from TCRdb running MiXCR on the 5' RACE reads. This sample has about 110,000 distinct CDR3 sequences, with 18% found just once. V is TRBV6-6 and J is TRBJ2-3, with D possibly TRBD2 on 7 matching bases. The sample taken for sequencing was PBMCs or a T cell subset sorted from them (not recorded which). This receptor was obtained from a man aged 18 to 35 who had mild COVID-19 (a few samples of this study predate the infection). Cell type and time point are not known. The CDR3 reads CASSRLSGGQTADTQYF. The CDR3 coding sequence is TGTGCCAGCAGTAGACTTTCGGGGGGCCAGACCGCAGATACGCAGTATTTT.